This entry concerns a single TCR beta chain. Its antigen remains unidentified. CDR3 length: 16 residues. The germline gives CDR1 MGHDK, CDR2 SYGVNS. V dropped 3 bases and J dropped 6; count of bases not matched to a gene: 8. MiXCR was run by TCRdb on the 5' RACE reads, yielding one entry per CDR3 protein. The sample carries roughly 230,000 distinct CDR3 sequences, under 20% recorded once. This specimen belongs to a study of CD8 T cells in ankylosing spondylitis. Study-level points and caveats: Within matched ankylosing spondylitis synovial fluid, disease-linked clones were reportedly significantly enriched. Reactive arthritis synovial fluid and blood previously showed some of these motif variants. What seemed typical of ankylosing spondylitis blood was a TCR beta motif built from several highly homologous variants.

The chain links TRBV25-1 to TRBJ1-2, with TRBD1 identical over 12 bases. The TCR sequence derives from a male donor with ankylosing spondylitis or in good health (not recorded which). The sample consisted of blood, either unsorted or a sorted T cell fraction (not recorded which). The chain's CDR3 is CASSDPGTGGAHGYTF. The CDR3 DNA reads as TGTGCCAGCAGTGACCCCGGGACAGGGGGCGCGCATGGCTACACCTTC.